The clone carrying this T cell receptor beta chain is a singleton in its sample. This record comes from a study of Ad26.COV2.S vaccination and SARS-CoV-2 variants. Measured with immunoSEQ multiplex PCR; TCRdb has only the in-frame clones, and not every one. In the table there are around 420,000 clones, approximately 87% of which are singletons. Treatment in this sample: around 19 received Ad26.COV2.S at low or high dose, single or two shots; about 5 received placebo; per-sample allocation not given. Samples came from day 63 after the first vaccine or placebo injection. V dropped 2 bases and J dropped 7 bases, with 15 bases sitting between them. The germline CDR1 and CDR2 sequences are SGHRS and YFSETQ. The CDR3 runs to 14 residues.

V gene TRBV5-1 combines with J gene TRBJ1-1; D not certain. The sequence came from a person aged 18-60 years who received the Ad26.COV2.S COVID-19 vaccine or a placebo. Sequenced material: peripheral blood, taken in a trial of Ad26.COV2.S vaccine versus placebo. For the CDR3, the DNA is TGCGCCAGCAGCTTTAACCCCGTCGGGGATGAAGCTTTCTTT. Translated: CASSFNPVGDEAFF. Full variable domain (remainder filled in from reference TRBV5-1 and TRBJ1-1): KAGVTQTPRYLIKTRGQQVTLSCSPISGHRSVSWYQQTPGQGLQFLFEYFSETQRNKGNFPGRFSGRQFSNSRSEMNVSTLELGDSALYLCASSFNPVGDEAFFGQGTRLTVV.